This is a list of T cell receptor beta chains from one sample in a study of T cells in Graves' hyperthyroidism and ophthalmopathy. One entry per CDR3 protein results from TCRdb running MiXCR on the multiplex PCR reads. The sample contains about 160,000 distinct CDR3 sequences, about 9.4% of which appear only once. Sample: blood. The receptors were sampled from a young woman with Graves' hyperthyroidism that later progressed to Graves' ophthalmopathy. Each CDR3 is given with its conserved first and last residue. The D gene is left open where the match is weak.

TRBJ2-7 | TRBV6-5 | TRBD1 | CASSYKDRAYF
TRBJ1-1 | TRBV5-4 | NA | CASSSDSPSEAFF
TRBJ1-6 | TRBV28 | TRBD1 | CASRPPGQGFSPLHF
TRBJ1-5 | TRBV28 | NA | CASSLKTRFGGNQPQHF
TRBJ2-7 | TRBV20-1 | NA | CSARGGIGIHDYEQYF
TRBJ2-7 | TRBV3-1 | TRBD1 | CASSGQGSSYEQYF
TRBJ2-1 | TRBV11-3 | TRBD2 | CASSSRLAGKQFF
TRBJ2-7 | TRBV10-3 | TRBD1 | CAISPGQGILLGYEQYF
TRBJ1-5 | TRBV6-1 | TRBD1 | CASSQGDSNQPQHF
TRBJ1-4 | TRBV20-1 | NA | CSAMTGYNEKLFF
TRBJ2-2 | TRBV7-8 | TRBD1 | CASSRGTGVAGELFF
TRBJ2-3 | TRBV14 | NA | CASSQDRGPALTDTQYF
TRBJ2-2 | TRBV7-9 | NA | CASSFDRQLTGGTGELFF
TRBJ2-3 | TRBV20-1 | NA | CSASVASNTDTQYF
TRBJ2-3 | TRBV11-3 | NA | CASSLDGGPADTQYF
TRBJ1-1 | TRBV27 | NA | CASSQRGVGNTEAFF
TRBJ2-7 | TRBV5-1 | TRBD1 | CASSPGDRGDHEQYF
TRBJ1-1 | TRBV6-1 | NA | CASSALNRRNTEAFF
TRBJ1-6 | TRBV6-2/TRBV6-3 | NA | CASSYSTWTTYNSPLHF
TRBJ2-3 | TRBV19 | TRBD1 | CASSIGQGPDTQYF
TRBJ2-1 | TRBV6-2/TRBV6-3 | TRBD2 | CASSKTSGRVYNEQFF
TRBJ1-1 | TRBV28 | TRBD1 | CASSLGDRGNTEAFF
TRBJ2-7 | TRBV7-8 | NA | CASSLGRVTYEQYF
TRBJ2-7 | TRBV7-9 | NA | CASSLIESYEQYF
TRBJ1-1 | TRBV2 | NA | CASSAETQGRAEACF
TRBJ2-1 | TRBV29-1 | NA | CSVGRFGGADNEQFF
TRBJ1-3 | TRBV9 | NA | CASSVDPRTSGNTIYF